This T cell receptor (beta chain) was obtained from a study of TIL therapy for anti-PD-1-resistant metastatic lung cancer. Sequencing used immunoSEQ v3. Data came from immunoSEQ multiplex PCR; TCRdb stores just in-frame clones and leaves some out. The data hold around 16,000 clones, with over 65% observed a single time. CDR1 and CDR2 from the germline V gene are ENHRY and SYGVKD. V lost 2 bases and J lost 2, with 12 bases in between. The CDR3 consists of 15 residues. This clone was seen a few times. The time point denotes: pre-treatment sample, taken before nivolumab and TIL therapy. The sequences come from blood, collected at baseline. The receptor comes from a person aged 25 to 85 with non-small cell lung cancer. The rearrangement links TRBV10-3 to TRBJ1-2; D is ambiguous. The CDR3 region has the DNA TGTGCCATCAGTGAGAGAGTGCGGTCCAACTATGGCTACACCTTC. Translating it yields CAISERVRSNYGYTF.